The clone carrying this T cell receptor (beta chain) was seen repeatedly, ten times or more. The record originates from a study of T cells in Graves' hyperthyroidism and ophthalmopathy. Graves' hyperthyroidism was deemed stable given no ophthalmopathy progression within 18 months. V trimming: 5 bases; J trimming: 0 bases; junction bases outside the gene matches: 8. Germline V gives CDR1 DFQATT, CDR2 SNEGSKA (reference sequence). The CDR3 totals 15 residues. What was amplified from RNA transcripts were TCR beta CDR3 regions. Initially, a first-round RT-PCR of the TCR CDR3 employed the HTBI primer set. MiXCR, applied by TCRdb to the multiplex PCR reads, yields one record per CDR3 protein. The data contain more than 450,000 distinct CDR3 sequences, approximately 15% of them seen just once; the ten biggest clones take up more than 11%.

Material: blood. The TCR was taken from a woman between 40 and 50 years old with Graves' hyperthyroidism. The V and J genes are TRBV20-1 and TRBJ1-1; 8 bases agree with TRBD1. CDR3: CSAEQGGSMNTEAFF. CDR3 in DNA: TGCAGTGCTGAACAGGGGGGCAGCATGAACACTGAAGCTTTCTTT.